This TCR beta chain was obtained from a study of cytomegalovirus exposure and HLA in healthy donors. Whole-study context: Most genotyped donors, about four fifths of roughly 400, had Caucasian-associated genetic ancestry. Findings of the study overall: Under in vitro conditions, three CMV-associated chains were confirmed as specific for CMV antigens. Earlier results showed most TCR beta V segments being productive about 87% or about 30% of the time.

About this clone itself: Its antigen is not known.

V was shortened by 1 base and J by 4 bases, with 13 bases between the two germline ends. In germline, CDR1 is MNHNS, CDR2 SASEGT. CDR3 size: 15 residues. The study ran its PCR with 60 Vbeta and 13 Jbeta primers. Per the original data handling: A follow-up analysis tallied around 80 million unique TCR beta chains, some 11 million shared. The repertoire was sequenced with immunoSEQ multiplex PCR; TCRdb's copy has only in-frame clones and lacks some. The D gene and trimming were derived from the DNA, and the V and J assignments and clone size from that table. The data show about 130,000 clones, roughly 84% seen once.

The TCR sequence derives from a boy between 10 and 17 years old in good health and CMV-seronegative. The material sequenced was PBMCs. The chain joins TRBV6-1 to TRBJ1-2; maybe TRBD1 (6 bases). CDR3 DNA: TGTGCCAGCAGTGAAGAGGAAGGGGGAAGCTATGGCTACACCTTC. This encodes CASSEEEGGSYGYTF.